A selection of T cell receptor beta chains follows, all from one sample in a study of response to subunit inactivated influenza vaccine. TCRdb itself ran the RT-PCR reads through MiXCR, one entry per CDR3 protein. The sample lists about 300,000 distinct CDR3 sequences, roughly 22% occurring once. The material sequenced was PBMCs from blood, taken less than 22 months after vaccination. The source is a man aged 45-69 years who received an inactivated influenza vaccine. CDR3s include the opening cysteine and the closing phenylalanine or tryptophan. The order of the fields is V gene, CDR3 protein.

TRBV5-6,CASSLERWAAYEQYF
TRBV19,CASSIQAGLSTDTQYF
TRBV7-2,CASSLAQRSGYTF
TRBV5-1,CASSLQNEQFF
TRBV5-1,CASSRTFYNTEAFF
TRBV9,CASSVGLVSSETQYF
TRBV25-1,CASSLPGEQYF
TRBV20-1,CSAISAAETQYF
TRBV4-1,CASSPRGTGNTIYF
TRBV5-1,CASSLDRGGGYTF
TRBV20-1,CSARAYPINYEQYF
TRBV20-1,CSARDLGGSYQPQHF
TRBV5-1,CASSLGPGRDGYTF
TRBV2,CASNTAGTANYGYTF
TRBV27,CASSLKIGTGMNTEAFF
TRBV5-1,CASSPGHNNQPQHF
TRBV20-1,CSARGVAPTLGGEAFF
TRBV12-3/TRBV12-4,CASRVISGANVLTF
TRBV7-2,CASSSRQVSNYGYTF
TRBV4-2,CASSHTTGGRETQYF
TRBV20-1,CSADGQVSIRGDSPLHF
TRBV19,CASSIKGGQNTEAFF
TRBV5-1,CASSGGLAGVVPGGYEQYF
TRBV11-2,CASSLGLGPTTGELFF
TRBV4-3,CASSQDGRIGNTIYF
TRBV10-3,CAIAGGANEKLFF
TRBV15,CATSRDLNTEAFF
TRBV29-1,CSVELGNWPYEQYF